The 14 T cell receptor beta chains given below trace back to one sample, sequenced in a study of cytomegalovirus exposure and HLA in healthy donors (dated by TCRdb to the late 2010s). The library relied on the immunoSEQ multiplex PCR assay. For the multiplex PCR, a mixture combining 60 forward primers for TCR Vbeta segments and 13 reverse primers for TCR Jbeta segments was used. TCRdb's version of the immuneACCESS table is confined to in-frame rearrangements and falls short of the full clone set. An unresolved V gene accounts for under half of the shortfall where checked; the remainder is of unknown origin. The sample data list approximately 160,000 clones, and more than 60% of these were observed just once. Less than 5% of the sample rests with the top ten. Sequences were obtained from PBMCs. The receptor set was obtained from a male donor in good health and CMV-seronegative.

DNA of the CDR3: TGTGCCAGCAGCTTGGTTGGGACTAGCTCAGGAAATGAGCAGTTCTTC. It translates to CASSLVGTSSGNEQFF. The chain recombines TRBV5-4 with TRBJ2-1; 9 bases fit TRBD2. Trimming at V came to 0 bases and at J to 7 bases, leaving 8 bases not matched to a gene. This CDR3 region has 16 residues. Looked up from germline, CDR1 is SGHNT and CDR2 is YYREEE (reference sequence).

This sequence joins TRBV13 and TRBJ2-5, with D unresolved. The CDR3 is made up of 12 amino acids. CDR1 is PRHDT and CDR2 is FYEKMQ in the germline V gene (reference sequence). Between the trimmed V and J ends, which lost 5 bases and 4 bases, there was a span of 8 bases. The CDR3 DNA sequence: TGTGCCAGCAGCCCCTCGGGAGAGACCCAGTACTTC. It codes for CASSPSGETQYF.

This chain uses TRBV2 with TRBJ2-5, with 9 bases identical to TRBD1. Germline CDR1 reads SNHLY; CDR2 reads FYNNEI. V lost 7 bases to trimming and J lost 4 bases; unmatched junction nucleotides: 4. The CDR3 has 13 residues. CDR3 coding DNA: TGTGCCAGCAAAACAGGGGGCGCAGAGACCCAGTACTTC. Its translation: CASKTGGAETQYF.

J is TRBJ2-3 and V is TRBV2, with 7 bases identical to TRBD2. Unmatched junction bases numbered 4, after V lost 7 bases and J lost 0 bases. The CDR3 is made up of 14 amino acids. The germline V gene encodes CDR1 SNHLY and CDR2 FYNNEI. The CDR3 DNA reads as TGTGCCAGCATGGAGCGGGAAAGCACAGATACGCAGTATTTT. Encoded protein: CASMERESTDTQYF.

This clone was recorded a few times. The chain has TRBV5-4 and TRBJ1-1, with D uncertain. CDR1 is SGHNT and CDR2 is YYREEE in the germline V gene (reference sequence). The CDR3 has 13 amino acids. Trimming removed 2 bases from V and 1 base from J, with 6 bases in between. In DNA, the CDR3 is TGTGCCAGCAGCTTACGACAGAACACTGAAGCTTTCTTT. Encoded protein: CASSLRQNTEAFF.

The chain uses TRBV5-1 and TRBJ1-2, with 7 bases fitting TRBD1. The CDR3 covers 16 residues. V shed 3 bases, J shed 0 bases, and the junction held 8 bases outside the gene matches. Germline CDR1 SGHRS, CDR2 YFSETQ. CDR3 sequence (DNA): TGCGCCAGCAGCTCCCGGAACAGGGGAGCTAACTATGGCTACACCTTC. It is translated as CASSSRNRGANYGYTF.

The chain employs TRBV28 and TRBJ1-4; tentatively, D is TRBD1 (5 bases). Trimming took off 4 bases at V and 7 bases at J, with 10 bases between the two ends. The germline CDR1 and CDR2 sequences are MDHEN and SYDVKM. This CDR3 has 13 amino acids. CDR3 nucleotide sequence: TGTGCCAGCAGTTCGGACATAGTTGAAAAACTGTTTTTT. This encodes CASSSDIVEKLFF. Full variable domain (outside the CDR3, taken from reference TRBV28 and TRBJ1-4): DVKVTQSSRYLVKRTGEKVFLECVQDMDHENMFWYRQDPGLGLRLIYFSYDVKMKEKGDIPEGYSVSREKKERFSLILESASTNQTSMYLCASSSDIVEKLFFGSGTQLSVL.

This chain uses TRBV5-1 with TRBJ2-7, with a tentative D call TRBD2 (6 bases). The V end was cut by 0 bases, the J end by 3 bases, with 13 bases between. The CDR3 runs 15 residues. Germline V CDR1 and CDR2: SGHRS, YFSETQ. The CDR3 is CASSLARGYFYEQYF. CDR3 sequence (DNA): TGCGCCAGCAGCTTGGCTCGGGGGTATTTCTACGAGCAGTACTTC.

The J gene is TRBJ2-3, the V gene TRBV5-6; D possibly corresponds to TRBD1 (8 bases). The CDR3 covers 17 residues. In germline, CDR1 is SGHDT, CDR2 YYEEEE. V was pared by 2 bases and J by 4 bases, with 20 bases between. CDR3 amino acids: CASSFTIQGGVADTQYF. In DNA, the CDR3 is TGTGCCAGCAGCTTTACAATACAGGGGGGGGTCGCAGATACGCAGTATTTT.

This chain links TRBV9 with TRBJ1-1, with a tentative D call TRBD1 (5 bases). The CDR3 is made up of 14 amino acids. The V gene's germline CDR1 is SGDLS and CDR2 YYNGEE. V was cut by 3 bases and J by 0 bases, with 9 bases left in between. The CDR3 loop is CASSGNRLNTEAFF. As DNA, the CDR3 is TGTGCCAGCAGCGGAAACAGGCTGAACACTGAAGCTTTCTTT.

The gene calls are TRBV19 and TRBJ1-6, with D possibly TRBD1 on 6 matching bases. The CDR3 is made up of 14 amino acids. Germline CDR1 reads LNHDA; CDR2 reads SQIVND (reference sequence). V was shortened by 5 bases and J by 9 bases, with 14 bases between the two germline ends. The CDR3, as DNA: TGTGCCAGTAGTCCGGACAGAAGGTCTTCACCCCTCCACTTT. It encodes CASSPDRRSSPLHF.

This clone was seen once. The genes are TRBV5-1 and TRBJ1-5; 7 nucleotides match TRBD1. The CDR3 contains 15 residues. Germline V lookup: CDR1 SGHRS, CDR2 YFSETQ. V lost 5 bases, J lost 3 bases, and 8 bases stayed unmatched. The CDR3 bases are TGCGCCAGCAGTCCTCTTACAGGGGCCAATCAGCCCCAGCATTTT. Protein product: CASSPLTGANQPQHF.

This chain connects TRBV28 to TRBJ2-3, with D perhaps TRBD2 (6 bases). The germline CDR1 and CDR2 sequences are MDHEN and SYDVKM. The CDR3 covers 13 residues. The V and J ends lost 6 bases and 2 bases respectively, with 9 bases between them. This CDR3 reads CASRGGNTDTQYF. Here the CDR3 DNA reads TGTGCCAGCAGGGGGGGAAACACAGATACGCAGTATTTT.

The chain carries TRBV19 and TRBJ2-2; 9 bases are a match to TRBD1. V was pared by 7 bases and J by 7 bases, with 10 bases of the junction left unmatched. Germline values: CDR1 LNHDA, CDR2 SQIVND (reference sequence). This CDR3 comprises 15 residues. The CDR3 is CASNLPGTGIGELFF. CDR3 sequence (DNA): TGTGCCAGTAATCTCCCCGGGACAGGGATCGGGGAGCTGTTTTTT.